A few counts support the clone carrying this T cell receptor beta chain. Time point described: peripheral blood 6 weeks after treatment start. The data originate from a study of PD-L1 blockade in urothelial cancer. Study-wide background: Investigators checked blood 3 weeks (second dose) and 6 weeks after treatment start. Blood-derived samples held a median about 130,000 T cells.

This CDR3 comprises 15 residues. Germline trimming cut 5 bases from V and 2 bases from J; bases unmatched to any gene: 7. From germline, CDR1 is MDHEN and CDR2 SYDVKM. This table comes from immunoSEQ multiplex PCR, and its TCRdb copy is limited to in-frame clones, with some not included. This repertoire shows around 87,000 clones, around four fifths found once; its top ten account for approximately 8%. The rearrangement joins TRBV28 to TRBJ2-7, with 9 nucleotides matching TRBD1. This TCR was sampled from a man in his 70s with urothelial cancer. This specimen was PBMCs, taken around atezolizumab (anti-PD-L1) treatment. CDR3 bases: TGTGCCAGCAGTCCAGGACAGGGGCAACCCTACGAGCAGTACTTC. It encodes CASSPGQGQPYEQYF.